The present T cell receptor (beta chain) was sequenced within a study of blood T cell repertoires in COVID-19. Across the study: Spain, Italy and the United States supplied samples that represented acute and convalescent COVID-19.

Repertoires were generated with immunoSEQ multiplex PCR, while TCRdb's copy carries only in-frame clones and drops some. The sample has about 230,000 clones, around nine tenths seen once. CDR3 size: 13 residues. With 3 bases removed from V and 4 bases from J, the gap between germline ends came to 7 bases. Per germline, CDR1 MGHRA and CDR2 YSYEKL. This chain connects TRBV4-1 to TRBJ1-5; D unresolved. The specimen was PBMCs or T cells enriched from blood (not recorded which). The clonotype comes from a woman in her twenties or thirties with acute COVID-19. CDR3 amino acids: CASSQRGNQPQHF. The CDR3 bases are TGCGCCAGCAGCCAGAGAGGGAATCAGCCCCAGCATTTT.